This T cell receptor (beta chain) derives from a study of cytomegalovirus exposure and HLA in healthy donors. Study-level information: Earlier work reported 95 million to 130 million unique TCR beta sequences from about 180 million T cells. Points from the study as a whole: Among the most significant clusters, several appeared linked to common viral pathogens in a later analysis. Under in vitro conditions, three CMV-associated chains were confirmed as specific for CMV antigens. Analysis was carried out at a later point, and it linked a missense DCLRE1C variant to TCR beta V- and J-gene trimming.

CDR3 length: 15 residues. Germline loops: CDR1 LNHNV, CDR2 YYDKDF (reference sequence). The V and J ends lost 1 base and 5 bases, in that order; junction bases with no gene match: 5. PCR involved 60 Vbeta and 13 Jbeta primers. The repertoire was sequenced with immunoSEQ multiplex PCR; TCRdb's copy has only in-frame clones and lacks some. Of around 200,000 clones in the sample, over 75% are singletons; the top ten hold around 1.7%. On this clone: Its antigen is unidentified.

This rearrangement joins TRBV15 to TRBJ1-5; the match to TRBD1 covers 7 bases. The sample comprised PBMCs. The source is a man aged 18 to 29 in good health and CMV-seronegative. CDR3 loop: CATSRADRTDQPQHF. Written as DNA, the CDR3 is TGTGCCACCAGCAGAGCGGACAGGACTGATCAGCCCCAGCATTTT.